The 24 T cell receptor beta chains in this list originate from one sample, sequenced in a study of regulatory T cells in long-lasting Graves disease. As to time point: persistent/refractory GD, antithyroid drugs over 5 years with positive TRAb. PBMCs were the source of the RNA used for TCR sequencing. Through Arm-PCR of CDR3 regions and iRepertoire HTBI primers, TCR beta libraries were built. A single record per CDR3 protein comes from TCRdb applying MiXCR to the multiplex PCR reads. The repertoire holds a few hundred thousand distinct CDR3 sequences, about a quarter seen once, with around 24% in the top ten. This specimen was peripheral blood mononuclear cells (PBMCs), taken when the disease was refractory, from a patient treated with antithyroid drugs. Receptor source: a female donor with Graves disease.

In its sample, this clonotype was seen a few times. CDR3 bases: TGTGCCAGCAGCCGCCTCGGGACAGTTCTTACCAATCAGCCCCAGCATTTT. Translating it yields CASSRLGTVLTNQPQHF. The gene calls are TRBV12-3 or TRBV12-4 and TRBJ1-5; 7 bases fit TRBD1. The ends lost 6 bases at V and 3 bases at J; junction bases unmatched: 14. This CDR3 has 17 amino acids.

V usage is TRBV6-2 or TRBV6-3 and J usage is TRBJ2-6, with a weak D call TRBD1 (6 bases). The CDR3 sequence is 15 residues long. Germline values: CDR1 MNHEY, CDR2 SVGEGT. Between the trimmed V and J ends, which lost 5 bases and 2 bases, there was a span of 10 bases. CDR3 sequence (DNA): TGTGCCAGCAGTATCGAGGGGGCTGGGGCCAACGTCCTGACTTTC. This codes for CASSIEGAGANVLTF.

This clonotype was recorded at least ten times. V usage is TRBV12-3 or TRBV12-4 and J usage is TRBJ2-2; tentative D call: TRBD2 (5 bases). CDR3 length: 12 residues. Trimming shortened V by 4 bases and J by 6 bases, and 6 bases separated the two germline ends. The CDR3 nucleotides read TGTGCCAGCAGTTGGAGGTCCGGGGAGCTGTTTTTT. It codes for CASSWRSGELFF.

The chain uses TRBV10-2 and TRBJ1-5; tentative D call: TRBD1 (6 bases). Germline V CDR1 and CDR2: WSHSY, SAAADI. Deletions cut 5 bases from V and 6 bases from J, with 11 bases between. This CDR3 is built from 13 residues. CDR3 in DNA: TGCGCCAGCAGTCCAGGGGTGAGTCAGCCCCAGCATTTT. Protein sequence: CASSPGVSQPQHF.

The J gene is TRBJ1-5, the V gene TRBV6-2 or TRBV6-3; 8 bases fit TRBD1. Germline V gene data show CDR1 as MNHEY and CDR2 as SVGEGT. The ends lost 2 bases at V and 5 bases at J; junction bases unmatched: 2. CDR3 size: 14 residues. CDR3 DNA sequence: TGTGCCAGCAGTTACCCGACAGGGGATCAGCCCCAGCATTTT. It codes for CASSYPTGDQPQHF.

This clonotype came up a few times. This chain uses TRBV6-1 with TRBJ1-2; D possibly corresponds to TRBD1 (5 bases). The germline V gene has CDR1 MNHNS and CDR2 SASEGT. The CDR3 has 12 residues. Trimming took 6 bases from V and 2 from J, leaving 7 bases between them. In DNA, the CDR3 is TGTGCCAGCAGACGGACAAACTATGGCTACACCTTC. Translated: CASRRTNYGYTF.

The chain recombines TRBV5-6 with TRBJ2-6; 8 bases map to TRBD1. CDR3 length equals 18 residues. Germline V gene lookup returns CDR1 SGHDT and CDR2 YYEEEE. V shed 2 bases and J 1 base; nucleotides not matched to a gene: 8. In DNA form, the CDR3 reads TGTGCCAGCAGCTTTCTCGGACAGGGTACGTCTGGGGCCAACGTCCTGACTTTC. This gives the protein CASSFLGQGTSGANVLTF.

This clonotype was counted between two and nine times. This chain uses TRBV20-1 with TRBJ1-1; D possibly corresponds to TRBD1 (5 bases). With 3 bases removed from V and 7 bases from J, the gap between germline ends came to 15 bases. Germline CDR1 reads DFQATT; CDR2 reads SNEGSKA (reference sequence). The CDR3 spans 13 residues. The CDR3 loop reads CSASAGALIEAFF. The CDR3 region has the DNA TGCAGTGCTAGCGCCGGGGCGCTGATTGAAGCTTTCTTT.

This sequence joins TRBV28 and TRBJ2-7, with 9 bases lining up with TRBD2. With V trimmed by 8 bases and J by 2 bases, 10 bases remained unmatched. Germline values: CDR1 MDHEN, CDR2 SYDVKM. CDR3 length equals 15 residues. The CDR3 DNA reads TGTGCCAGCCCTTGGTGGGCGGGGGGGACCTACGAGCAGTACTTC. This encodes CASPWWAGGTYEQYF.

This clonotype has a handful of counts. The rearrangement joins TRBV27 to TRBJ2-7; possibly TRBD1 for D (6 bases). Trimming left V 3 bases short and J 4 bases short, with 16 bases between. The CDR3 extends over 15 amino acids. Germline V CDR1 and CDR2: MNHEY, SMNVEV (reference sequence). CDR3 residues: CASSLLVGALYEQYF. The CDR3 nucleotides read TGTGCCAGCAGTTTGCTTGTGGGGGCCTTATACGAGCAGTACTTC.

This clonotype was seen more than once but under ten times. The chain joins TRBV4-1 to TRBJ1-2; D is ambiguous. The germline V gene has CDR1 MGHRA and CDR2 YSYEKL. Between the trimmed V and J ends, which lost 1 base and 4 bases, there was a span of 16 bases. The CDR3 loop spans 16 amino acids. CDR3 residues: CASSQALQFSFYGYTF. The CDR3 bases are TGCGCCAGCAGCCAAGCGCTACAGTTTTCCTTCTATGGCTACACCTTC.

As for this clonotype: This may be a read error, as it is one base from a much larger clone. This chain links TRBV2 with TRBJ1-4, with D perhaps TRBD1 (5 bases). The CDR3 extends over 16 amino acids. The germline CDR1 and CDR2 sequences are SNHLY and FYNNEI. The CDR3 bases are TGTGCCAACAGTAAACTGGGGACTGCCGGAGGGGAAAAACTGTTTTTT. Translated: CANSKLGTAGGEKLFF.

The rearrangement links TRBV6-1 to TRBJ2-2, with a tentative D call TRBD2 (6 bases). With 2 bases removed from V and 4 bases from J, the gap between germline ends came to 26 bases. The germline CDR1 and CDR2 sequences are MNHNS and SASEGT. The CDR3 extends over 20 amino acids. The CDR3 nucleotides read TGTGCCAGCAGTGAATCGCAAGGGTGGGCGGGACGCGGCACCACCGGGGAGCTGTTTTTT. Translating gives CASSESQGWAGRGTTGELFF.

The V call is TRBV20-1, the J call TRBJ2-5; 7 bases map to TRBD2. J lost 3 bases, V lost 6 bases, and 7 bases had no gene match. The CDR3 sequence is 13 residues long. Germline V CDR1 and CDR2: DFQATT, SNEGSKA (reference sequence). The CDR3 DNA is TGCAGTGCCGGGTACCTAGCGGAAGAGACCCAGTACTTC. Translated: CSAGYLAEETQYF.

The V and J genes are TRBV6-1 and TRBJ2-7; D gene uncertain. Germline CDR1 reads MNHNS; CDR2 reads SASEGT. The V end was cut by 7 bases, the J end by 2 bases, with 12 bases between. This CDR3 has 13 residues. CDR3: CASMVAATYEQYF. The DNA for the CDR3 is TGTGCCAGCATGGTGGCAGCCACCTACGAGCAGTACTTC.

This clonotype was seen at least ten times. CDR3 sequence reads: CASSDRVWDSPLHF. CDR3 bases: TGTGCCAGCAGTGACCGGGTTTGGGATTCACCCCTCCACTTT. The chain uses TRBV27 and TRBJ1-6; D is unclear. Germline V lookup: CDR1 MNHEY, CDR2 SMNVEV (reference sequence). V lost 5 bases and J lost 8, with 13 bases in between. This CDR3 has 14 residues.

This clonotype appeared many times. The chain combines TRBV29-1 with TRBJ1-2, with 8 bases aligning to TRBD1. V shed 0 bases, J shed 2 bases, and the junction held 5 bases outside the gene matches. Germline CDR1 SQVTM, CDR2 ANQGSEA. This CDR3 is built from 15 residues. The chain's CDR3 is CSVEDSWTGNYGYTF. In DNA form, the CDR3 reads TGCAGCGTTGAAGATTCCTGGACAGGGAACTATGGCTACACCTTC.

CDR3 residues: CSAAGLAGEYEQYF. The CDR3 bases are TGCAGTGCCGCAGGACTAGCGGGAGAGTACGAGCAGTACTTC. The rearrangement uses TRBV20-1 and TRBJ2-7, with 13 bases that match TRBD2. In germline, CDR1 is DFQATT, CDR2 SNEGSKA (reference sequence). V gave up 6 bases and J gave up 4 bases; unmatched junction bases: 6. This CDR3 is 14 amino acids long.

This clonotype showed up many times. The chain couples TRBV20-1 to TRBJ1-2; D is unclear. Germline V gene sequence: CDR1 DFQATT, CDR2 SNEGSKA (reference sequence). The V and J ends lost 5 bases and 4 bases respectively, with 14 bases between them. The CDR3 loop spans 13 amino acids. CDR3 DNA sequence: TGCAGTGCTCCTCAGTCCCGGATCTATGGCTACACCTTC. It encodes CSAPQSRIYGYTF.

At least ten counts were recorded for this clonotype. This sequence joins TRBV28 and TRBJ1-5; D is ambiguous. Trimming pared 4 bases from V and 1 base from J, leaving 8 bases between. Germline-derived CDR1 and CDR2 are MDHEN and SYDVKM. CDR3 length: 14 amino acids. The CDR3 loop is CASSSRPSNQPQHF. Written as DNA, the CDR3 is TGTGCCAGCAGTTCACGGCCGAGCAATCAGCCCCAGCATTTT.

This CDR3 is CAWSEDRGTEAFF. CDR3 coding DNA: TGTGCCTGGAGTGAGGACAGGGGCACTGAAGCTTTCTTT. This chain uses TRBV30 with TRBJ1-1; 9 bases line up with TRBD1. The CDR3 has 13 residues. The germline gives CDR1 GTSNPN, CDR2 SVGIG (reference sequence). The trim removed 1 base at V and 4 bases at J, leaving 1 base unmatched.

This clonotype was counted between two and nine times. This chain uses TRBV18 with TRBJ1-5; TRBD1 matches 8 bases. The CDR3 is made up of 14 amino acids. The germline V gene encodes CDR1 KGHSH and CDR2 LQKENI. V dropped 5 bases and J dropped 7; count of bases not matched to a gene: 7. CDR3 sequence reads: CASSSTGDRQPQHF. The DNA for the CDR3 is TGTGCCAGCTCATCGACAGGGGACCGGCAGCCCCAGCATTTT.

This clonotype has ten or more counts. The chain recombines TRBV6-2 or TRBV6-3 with TRBJ1-2, with TRBD1 identical over 9 bases. The CDR3 loop spans 12 amino acids. The V gene's germline CDR1 is MNHEY and CDR2 SVGEGT. Trimming removed 10 bases from V and 8 bases from J; junction bases left unmatched: 8. CDR3 nucleotides: TGTGCCACGTACTATGACAGGGGGGGCTACACCTTC. Protein sequence: CATYYDRGGYTF.

The V and J genes are TRBV7-6 and TRBJ2-1; TRBD1 is a possible D gene (5 bases). This CDR3 comprises 15 residues. The germline V gene encodes CDR1 SGHVS and CDR2 FNYEAQ. The germline V and J ends were trimmed by 5 bases and 0 bases, with 11 bases remaining between them. The CDR3 DNA reads TGTGCCAGCAGCCAGGGCCCGAGCTCCTACAATGAGCAGTTCTTC. It codes for CASSQGPSSYNEQFF.